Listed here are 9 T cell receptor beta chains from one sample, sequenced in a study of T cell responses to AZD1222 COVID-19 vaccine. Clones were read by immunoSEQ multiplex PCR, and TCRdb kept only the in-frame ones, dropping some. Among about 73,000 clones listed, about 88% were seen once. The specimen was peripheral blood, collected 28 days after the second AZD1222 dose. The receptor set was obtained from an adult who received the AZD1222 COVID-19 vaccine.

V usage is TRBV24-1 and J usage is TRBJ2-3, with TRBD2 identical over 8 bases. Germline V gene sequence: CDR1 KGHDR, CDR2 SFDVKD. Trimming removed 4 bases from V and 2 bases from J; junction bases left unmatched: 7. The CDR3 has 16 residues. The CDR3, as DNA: TGTGCCACCAGTGAATGGACTAGCCGGGCCACAGATACGCAGTATTTT. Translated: CATSEWTSRATDTQYF.

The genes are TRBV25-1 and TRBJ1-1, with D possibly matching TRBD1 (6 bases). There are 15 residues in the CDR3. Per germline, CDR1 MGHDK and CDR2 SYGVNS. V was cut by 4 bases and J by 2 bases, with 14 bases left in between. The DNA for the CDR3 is TGTGCCAGCAGTGGTTACAGGGACTTCAACACTGAAGCTTTCTTT. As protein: CASSGYRDFNTEAFF.

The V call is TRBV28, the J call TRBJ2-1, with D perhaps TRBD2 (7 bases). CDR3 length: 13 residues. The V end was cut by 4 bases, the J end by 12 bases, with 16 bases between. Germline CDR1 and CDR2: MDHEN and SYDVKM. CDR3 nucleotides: TGTGCCAGCAGTTCGACTAGGGGAGGGGGGCAGTTCTTC. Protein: CASSSTRGGGQFF.

CDR3 amino acids: CASSPRGGGDEQFF. The CDR3 nucleotides are TGTGCCAGCTCACCGCGGGGAGGGGGCGATGAGCAGTTCTTC. V is TRBV18 and J is TRBJ2-1; the D call may be TRBD1 or TRBD2 (7 bases each). V was pared by 3 bases and J by 8 bases, with 14 bases between. The CDR3 has 14 amino acids. Germline CDR1 reads KGHSH; CDR2 reads LQKENI.

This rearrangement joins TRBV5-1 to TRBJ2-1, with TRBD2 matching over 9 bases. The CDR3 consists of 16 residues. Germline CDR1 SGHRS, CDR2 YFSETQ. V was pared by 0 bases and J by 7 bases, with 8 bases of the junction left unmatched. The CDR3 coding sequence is TGCGCCAGCAGCTTGGATAGGGGTAGCGGGAGTAATGAGCAGTTCTTC. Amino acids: CASSLDRGSGSNEQFF.

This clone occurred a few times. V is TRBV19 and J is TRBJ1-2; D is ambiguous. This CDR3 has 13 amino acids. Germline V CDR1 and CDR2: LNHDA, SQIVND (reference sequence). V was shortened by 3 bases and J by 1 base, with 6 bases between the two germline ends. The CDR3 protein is CASSMTNNYGYTF. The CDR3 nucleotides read TGTGCCAGTAGTATGACGAATAACTATGGCTACACCTTC.

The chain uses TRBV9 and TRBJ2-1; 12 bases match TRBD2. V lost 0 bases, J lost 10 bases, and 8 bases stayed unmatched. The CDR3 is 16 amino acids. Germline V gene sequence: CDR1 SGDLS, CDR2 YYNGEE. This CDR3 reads CASSVVASGGAGEQFF. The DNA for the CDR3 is TGTGCCAGCAGCGTAGTGGCTAGCGGGGGGGCAGGGGAGCAGTTCTTC.

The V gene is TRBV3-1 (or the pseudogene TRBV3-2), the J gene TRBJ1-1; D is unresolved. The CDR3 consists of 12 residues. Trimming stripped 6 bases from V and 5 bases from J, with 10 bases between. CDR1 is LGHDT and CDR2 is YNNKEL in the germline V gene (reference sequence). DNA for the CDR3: TGTGCCAGCAGGATAGGTGTAACTGAAGCTTTCTTT. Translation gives CASRIGVTEAFF.

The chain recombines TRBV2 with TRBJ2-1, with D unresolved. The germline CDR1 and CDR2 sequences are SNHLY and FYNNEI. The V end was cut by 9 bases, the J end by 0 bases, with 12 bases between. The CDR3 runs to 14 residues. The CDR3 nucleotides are TGTGCCAGGACGACTGGCGCCTCCTACAATGAGCAGTTCTTC. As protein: CARTTGASYNEQFF.